This TCR beta chain was found in a study of radiation and T cells in renal cell carcinoma. Time point noted: blood 2 weeks post-SBRT. Sample treatment: 15 Gy SBRT to primary tumor, nephrectomy 4 weeks later. Measured with immunoSEQ multiplex PCR; TCRdb has only the in-frame clones, and not every one. The sample carries tens of thousands of clones, about 80% recorded once. This specimen was blood, taken from a patient whose treatment included radiotherapy and nephrectomy. This sequence originates from a woman in her sixties or seventies with renal cell carcinoma.

The CDR3 DNA follows: TGTGCCACCTCTATAGGGACAGGGTACGAGCAGTACTTC. Translated: CATSIGTGYEQYF. This rearrangement joins TRBV15 to TRBJ2-7; 9 bases align to TRBD1. Germline-derived CDR1 and CDR2 are LNHNV and YYDKDF (reference sequence). With V trimmed by 8 bases and J by 4 bases, 6 bases remained unmatched. The length of the CDR3 is 13 residues.